The entry below describes one TCR beta chain. This sequence is one base from a far larger clone and is likely a read error. The same CDR3 can be traced to other DNA sequences in this sample. This record belongs to a study of shared clonotypes between healthy human individuals. The data were produced by immunoSEQ multiplex PCR, yet TCRdb's version contains in-frame clones alone and is incomplete. There are about a million clones in the sample; roughly 80% occur only once, and more than 0.85% lies in the top ten. The V and J ends lost 5 bases and 7 bases respectively, with 16 bases between them. Per germline, CDR1 SGHDT and CDR2 YYEEEE. This CDR3 is 13 amino acids long.

The sequence derives from a man aged 18 to 30 in good health. Some clones in this sample may be carry-over from other donors' samples. The genes are TRBV5-6 and TRBJ2-7; tentatively, D is TRBD1 or TRBD2 (6 bases each). Material for sequencing was memory CD4+ T cells from PBMCs. The subset was: CD45RA-negative fraction. CDR3 protein: CASSRGPRGEQYF. DNA for the CDR3: TGTGCCAGCAGTCGGGGGCCTAGGGGTGAGCAGTACTTC. The whole variable domain, filled in from reference TRBV5-6 and TRBJ2-7, reads DAGVTQSPTHLIKTRGQQVTLRCSPKSGHDTVSWYQQALGQGPQFIFQYYEEEERQRGNFPDRFSGHQFPNYSSELNVNALLLGDSALYLCASSRGPRGEQYFGPGTRLTVT.